Listed below are T cell receptor beta chains from one sample, sequenced in a study of CD8+ T cells in alopecia areata. Generated by immunoSEQ multiplex PCR, the TCRdb table keeps only in-frame clones and is missing some. The sample lists 200,000 to 250,000 clones, less than 65% occurring once. The input for sequencing was CD4+ T cells sorted from blood, taken at week 4, from a patient treated with tofacitinib. These receptors were obtained from a human donor with alopecia areata. Each CDR3 is given with its conserved first and last residue. A D gene is named only where the DNA matches it firmly.

D	V	CDR3
TRBD1	TRBV13	CASSFGQGAASPLHF
NA	TRBV4-1	CASSQLGPDTQYF
NA	TRBV29-1	CSVEEQYGYEQYF
NA	TRBV29-1	CSVRLRDNTEAFF
NA	TRBV25-1	CASSVGGSSYEQYF
NA	TRBV30	CAWSVGDTQYF
NA	TRBV18	CASSLRGHEQQETQYF
TRBD1	TRBV5-1	CASSPGQGARWDTEAFF
TRBD1	TRBV29-1	CSVERGTAKGETQYF
NA	TRBV15	CATSREGSSYEQYF
NA	TRBV29-1	CSVRPGTDTQYF
NA	TRBV29-1	CSVRPGTGTEAFF
TRBD1	TRBV27	CASSPTGPYGYTF
NA	TRBV5-1	CASSLGTQPNTGELFF
NA	TRBV6-5	CASTDGRPGYTF
NA	TRBV6-1	CASSGRQGNQPQHF
NA	TRBV25-1	CASSEYGQSTDTQYF
TRBD2	TRBV5-4	CASSPGTSGGGETQYF
NA	TRBV11-2	CASSLWNTGYEQYF
TRBD1	TRBV7-9	CASSSGQSDGYTF
NA	TRBV29-1	CSVSPNRVNTEAFF
NA	TRBV5-1	CASSAENTGELFF
TRBD2	TRBV7-2	CASRPTSGGAHNEQFF
NA	TRBV9	CASSLGQLSETQYF
TRBD1	TRBV6-5	CASSLNTGAPYEQYF
TRBD2	TRBV11-1	CASSLASGTSDLEQYF
NA	TRBV6-6	CASSSPGGNTIYF
NA	TRBV2	CASTQDSFNSPLHF
NA	TRBV29-1	CSVGWGDGYTF
TRBD2	TRBV15	CATSQERGAYNEQFF
TRBD2	TRBV4-2	CASSQEAGGPKETQYF
TRBD1	TRBV4-2	CASSQWGQGAETQYF
NA	TRBV18	CASSPPGGYGYTF
NA	TRBV7-9	CASSRDITEAFF
TRBD2	TRBV6-5	CASSLAGVGGEQFF
TRBD2	TRBV2	CATGGTSGVLETQYF
NA	TRBV2	CAIPKPGARVDTQYF
NA	TRBV18	CASSPQTVEAFF
NA	TRBV4-1	CASSPWLSSYNSPLHF
NA	TRBV29-1	CSVEAVPLGYTF
NA	TRBV6-5	CASSYGRRYIQYF
NA	TRBV7-9	CASSSIGMAFYNEQFF
NA	TRBV10-3	CAAAQRERYGYTF
NA	TRBV28	CASKGGALNTEAFF
TRBD1	TRBV2	CASSKNPGQSTDTQYF
TRBD1	TRBV5-1	CASSLTGGGNQPQHF
NA	TRBV2	CASREQGGSSPLHF
TRBD1	TRBV5-4	CASSTTGAEQYF
NA	TRBV29-1	CSVVKNMNTEAFF
NA	TRBV5-1	CASSLARTQDEQFF
NA	TRBV19	CASSMGSGNSNQPQHF